A selection of T cell receptor beta chains follows, all from one sample in a study of T cell responses to AZD1222 COVID-19 vaccine. Sequenced by immunoSEQ multiplex PCR; TCRdb stores in-frame clones only, minus some. Of 150,000 to 200,000 clones listed, around 88% are singletons. The specimen was peripheral blood, collected on day 0 of AZD1222 vaccination. These receptors were collected from an adult in good health. Each CDR3 is given with its conserved first and last residue. D genes are given only for firm matches. Size tells how often a clone was seen (once, few, many) or the class of an expanded clone, and some rows leave it out.

v_gene,j_gene,abundance,d_gene,CDR3aa,CDR3nt
TRBV30,TRBJ1-5,.,.,CACRPGGRWSNQPQHF,TGTGCCTGCCGTCCCGGGGGGCGTTGGAGCAATCAGCCCCAGCATTTT
TRBV5-5,TRBJ2-1,once,TRBD1,CASSWGTGKNEQFF,TGTGCCAGCAGCTGGGGGACAGGGAAGAATGAGCAGTTCTTC
TRBV9,TRBJ1-6,.,.,CASSVNRDNSPLHF,TGTGCCAGCAGCGTAAACAGGGATAATTCACCCCTCCACTTT
TRBV5-4,TRBJ2-5,.,.,CASSEGQETQYF,TGTGCCAGCAGCGAGGGGCAAGAGACCCAGTACTTC
TRBV6-4,TRBJ2-2,.,.,CASSGQSGELFF,TGTGCCAGCAGCGGACAGTCCGGGGAGCTGTTTTTT
TRBV25-1,TRBJ1-6,.,.,CASSEAAEHNSPLHF,TGTGCCAGCAGTGAAGCAGCAGAACATAATTCACCCCTCCACTTT
TRBV9,TRBJ1-2,.,TRBD1,CASSGQGVDGYTF,TGTGCCAGCAGCGGACAGGGAGTAGATGGCTACACCTTC
TRBV9,TRBJ2-7,.,TRBD2,CASSVLAGPTDEQYF,TGTGCCAGCAGCGTACTAGCGGGACCAACGGACGAGCAGTACTTC
TRBV5-1,TRBJ2-1,.,TRBD2,CASSGFGTSGHNEQFF,TGCGCCAGCAGCGGATTCGGGACTAGCGGTCACAATGAGCAGTTCTTC
TRBV28,TRBJ1-5,.,TRBD1,CASSLSVGSRGQVIRRSNQPQHF,TGTGCCAGCAGTTTATCGGTAGGGAGTCGAGGACAGGTGATTAGGAGGAGCAATCAGCCCCAGCATTTT
TRBV5-1,TRBJ2-7,.,TRBD2,CASSLGQSAASGRTTYEQYF,TGCGCCAGCAGCTTGGGGCAGTCTGCGGCTAGCGGGAGGACGACCTACGAGCAGTACTTC
TRBV29-1,TRBJ2-5,.,.,CSVESGTPRAQETQYF,TGCAGCGTTGAATCAGGAACCCCCAGGGCACAAGAGACCCAGTACTTC
TRBV28,TRBJ1-2,once,.,CASSRQANYGYTF,TGTGCCAGCAGTCGACAGGCTAACTATGGCTACACCTTC
TRBV7-2,TRBJ1-2,.,.,CASTPWGERSYGYTF,TGTGCCAGCACCCCGTGGGGGGAACGGAGCTATGGCTACACCTTC
TRBV29-1,TRBJ1-1,.,.,CSVGMGTNTEAFF,TGCAGCGTGGGGATGGGAACGAACACTGAAGCTTTCTTT
TRBV28,TRBJ1-5,.,.,CASSLGRVRAQHF,TGTGCCAGCAGTTTGGGAAGGGTCCGGGCCCAGCATTTT
TRBV15,TRBJ1-5,.,.,CATSPGTGNLEQPQHF,TGTGCCACCAGTCCCGGGACGGGAAACTTGGAGCAGCCCCAGCATTTT
TRBV10-3,TRBJ2-7,.,TRBD1,CAIRGTGGPYEQYF,TGTGCCATCAGGGGGACAGGGGGCCCCTACGAGCAGTACTTC
TRBV15,TRBJ2-1,.,TRBD2,CATSSPGTSGRGTYNEQFF,TGTGCCACCAGCAGTCCCGGGACTAGCGGGAGGGGGACCTACAATGAGCAGTTCTTC
TRBV7-9,TRBJ2-7,.,.,CASSLDVGISYEQYF,TGTGCCAGCAGCTTAGACGTCGGTATCTCCTACGAGCAGTACTTC
TRBV6-5,TRBJ2-1,.,.,CASTPGSPLNEQFF,TGTGCCAGCACCCCGGGCAGTCCCCTCAATGAGCAGTTCTTC
TRBV11-2,TRBJ1-1,.,.,CASSPMNTEAFF,TGTGCCAGCAGCCCAATGAACACTGAAGCTTTCTTT
TRBV28,TRBJ1-5,.,.,CASRSPEGGDQPQHF,TGTGCCAGCAGATCCCCGGAGGGGGGGGATCAGCCCCAGCATTTT
TRBV3-1/TRBV3-2,TRBJ2-3,.,TRBD2,CASSQTSGFTDTQYF,TGTGCCAGCAGCCAGACTAGCGGGTTCACAGATACGCAGTATTTT
TRBV6-5,TRBJ2-3,.,TRBD2,CATKGLAGVSDTQYF,TGTGCCACAAAGGGACTAGCGGGAGTGTCAGATACGCAGTATTTT
TRBV7-9,TRBJ2-2,.,.,CASRRAPTGELFF,TGTGCCAGCCGCAGGGCACCGACCGGGGAGCTGTTTTTT
TRBV18,TRBJ2-7,.,.,CASSQSGVGSVEQYF,TGTGCCAGCTCACAATCGGGAGTTGGAAGCGTCGAGCAGTACTTC
TRBV6-5,TRBJ2-7,.,TRBD1,CASSHRDRVQEQYF,TGTGCCAGCAGCCACCGGGACAGGGTACAAGAGCAGTACTTC
TRBV6-5,TRBJ2-1,.,TRBD1,CASSYRDSRYNEQFF,TGTGCCAGCAGTTACCGGGACAGCCGTTACAATGAGCAGTTCTTC
TRBV4-3,TRBJ2-7,once,TRBD2,CASSLSGGRLASYEQYF,TGCGCCAGCAGCCTAAGTGGAGGTCGACTAGCCTCCTACGAGCAGTACTTC
TRBV5-1,TRBJ2-3,once,.,CASSFNGDDTQYF,TGCGCCAGCAGCTTTAATGGTGATGATACGCAGTATTTT
TRBV5-4,TRBJ1-1,.,.,CASSPRDTEAFF,TGTGCCAGCAGCCCCAGGGACACTGAAGCTTTCTTT
TRBV29-1,TRBJ2-1,.,TRBD2,CSVTPGTSGGASANEQFF,TGCAGCGTTACCCCCGGGACTAGCGGGGGCGCCTCGGCCAATGAGCAGTTCTTC
TRBV7-3,TRBJ2-1,.,TRBD1,CASSLRGQGFDEQFF,TGTGCCAGCAGCTTACGGGGACAGGGGTTCGATGAGCAGTTCTTC
TRBV7-2,TRBJ1-3,.,.,CASGGRTPSGNTIYF,TGTGCCAGCGGCGGACGGACTCCCTCTGGAAACACCATATATTTT
TRBV9,TRBJ2-1,.,TRBD2,CASSDERGPSYNEQFF,TGTGCCAGCAGCGATGAGCGGGGGCCATCCTACAATGAGCAGTTCTTC
TRBV6-5,TRBJ1-2,few,.,CASSLDGNYGYTF,TGTGCCAGCAGCTTGGACGGAAACTATGGCTACACCTTC
TRBV19,TRBJ1-5,.,.,CASSGVGGGNQPQHF,TGTGCCAGTAGCGGAGTCGGCGGGGGTAATCAGCCCCAGCATTTT
TRBV5-4,TRBJ2-5,.,.,CASTRGGGRETQYF,TGTGCCAGCACCAGAGGGGGGGGAAGAGAGACCCAGTACTTC
TRBV4-2,TRBJ2-1,.,TRBD1,CASSQERDRGYNEQFF,TGTGCCAGCAGCCAAGAACGAGACAGGGGGTACAATGAGCAGTTCTTC
TRBV7-9,TRBJ2-1,.,TRBD1,CASSSDRGLSSYNEQFF,TGTGCCAGCAGCTCCGACAGGGGGCTCAGCTCCTACAATGAGCAGTTCTTC
TRBV30,TRBJ1-6,.,.,CAWTGQTDSPLHF,TGTGCCTGGACCGGACAAACCGATTCACCCCTCCACTTT
TRBV3-1/TRBV3-2,TRBJ1-3,.,TRBD1,CASSQGTGGSGNTIYF,TGTGCCAGCAGCCAAGGGACAGGGGGCTCTGGAAACACCATATATTTT